A single sample gave rise to the 9 T cell receptor beta chains below, sequenced in a study of cytomegalovirus exposure and HLA in healthy donors. This PCR relied on a set of 60 Vbeta primers and 13 Jbeta primers. Assay used: immunoSEQ multiplex PCR; TCRdb lists only in-frame clones, some missing. In the table there are 100,000 to 150,000 clones, 74% of which are singletons. The sample taken for sequencing was PBMCs. These receptors were taken from a male donor in good health and CMV-seronegative.

This clone was seen just once. The chain joins TRBV28 to TRBJ2-3; 16 positions match TRBD2. The CDR3 extends over 20 amino acids. The J segment lost 2 bases and the V segment lost 7 bases, leaving 15 bases of the junction unmatched. Germline V gene sequence: CDR1 MDHEN, CDR2 SYDVKM. CDR3 sequence: CASIPGLAGGQDGYTDTQYF. CDR3 in DNA: TGTGCCAGCATCCCGGGACTAGCGGGGGGGCAAGACGGTTACACAGATACGCAGTATTTT.

This chain uses TRBV19 with TRBJ2-1, with a possible D match to TRBD2 (5 bases). Trimming pared 4 bases from V and 5 bases from J, leaving 15 bases between. This CDR3 is built from 15 residues. Per the germline V gene, CDR1 is LNHDA and CDR2 is SQIVND (reference sequence). CDR3 DNA sequence: TGTGCCAGTAGTAAACCAAGACGGAGGAACAATGAGCAGTTCTTC. Translating gives CASSKPRRRNNEQFF.

This clone was counted once. J is TRBJ1-5 and V is TRBV7-2; 10 nucleotides match TRBD1. J was trimmed by 6 bases and V by 1 base; bases with no gene match: 6. The germline V gene has CDR1 SGHTA and CDR2 FQGNSA. The CDR3 totals 16 residues. Here the CDR3 DNA reads TGTGCCAGCAGCTTAGAAGGACAGGGGGTGAGTCAGCCCCAGCATTTT. Amino acid sequence: CASSLEGQGVSQPQHF.

This chain links TRBV19 with TRBJ1-1; D perhaps matches TRBD1 (5 bases). This CDR3 comprises 17 residues. The germline gives CDR1 LNHDA, CDR2 SQIVND (reference sequence). With 2 bases removed from V and 1 base from J, the gap between germline ends came to 17 bases. The DNA for the CDR3 is TGTGCCAGTAGTATATTCGGACTAGGACACGAGAACACTGAAGCTTTCTTT. Amino acids: CASSIFGLGHENTEAFF.

The genes are TRBV27 and TRBJ2-3, with TRBD1 as a possible D gene (5 bases). Trimming removed 6 bases at V and 1 base at J, with 14 bases between. The CDR3 has 15 residues. The V gene's germline CDR1 is MNHEY and CDR2 SMNVEV (reference sequence). The DNA of the CDR3 is TGTGCCAGCAGGTCAGGGTACCGGGGCACAGATACGCAGTATTTT. It yields the protein CASRSGYRGTDTQYF.

The genes are TRBV19 and TRBJ2-7; 10 bases are a match to TRBD1. This CDR3 comprises 14 residues. J lost 2 bases, V lost 5 bases, and 3 bases had no gene match. Germline V lookup: CDR1 LNHDA, CDR2 SQIVND (reference sequence). The CDR3 nucleotides read TGTGCCAGTAGTGGAGGGACAGGGGCCTACGAGCAGTACTTC. Protein product: CASSGGTGAYEQYF.

In its sample, this clone was seen a few times. The chain couples TRBV7-6 to TRBJ2-1, with D possibly being TRBD1 (6 bases). V was cut by 3 bases and J by 3 bases, with 15 bases left in between. This CDR3 spans 16 amino acids. Germline CDR1 and CDR2: SGHVS and FNYEAQ. The CDR3 bases are TGTGCCAGCAGCTTCCCCTTTTGGACAGACTACAATGAGCAGTTCTTC. Translation gives CASSFPFWTDYNEQFF.

The V call is TRBV7-8, the J call TRBJ2-5; possibly TRBD2 for D (6 bases). Germline V gene data show CDR1 as SGHVS and CDR2 as FQNEAQ. The CDR3 sequence is 13 residues long. V lost 2 bases to trimming and J lost 3 bases, with 7 bases between them. The CDR3 DNA reads as TGTGCCAGCAGCTTACGACTAGAAGAGACCCAGTACTTC. Encoded protein: CASSLRLEETQYF. The variable domain in full, with the rest retrieved from reference TRBV7-8 and TRBJ2-5, is GAGVSQSPRYKVAKRGQDVALRCDPISGHVSLFWYQQALGQGPEFLTYFQNEAQLDKSGLPSDRFFAERPEGSVSTLKIQRTQQEDSAVYLCASSLRLEETQYFGPGTRLLVL.

This chain uses TRBV7-9 with TRBJ2-5, with D uncertain. CDR1 is SEHNR and CDR2 is FQNEAQ in the germline V gene (reference sequence). The V end lost 5 bases, the J end lost 2 bases, and 9 bases lay between the germline ends. The CDR3 length is 13 residues. As DNA, the CDR3 is TGTGCCAGCAGCCGTACAGAACAAGAGACCCAGTACTTC. Amino acid sequence: CASSRTEQETQYF.